This TCR beta chain was sequenced in a study of graft-versus-host responses after intestinal transplantation. At the level of the study: Each of the recipients got a multivisceral, liver-intestinal, or isolated intestinal transplant.

Labeling with CFSE marked around 200,000 responder cells, which were plated with around 200,000 irradiated, violet-dye-labeled stimulator cells. This CDR3 is 16 amino acids long. Germline CDR1 and CDR2: SGHTA and FQGNSA. The V end was cut by 2 bases, the J end by 1 base, with 15 bases between. Assay: immunoSEQ multiplex PCR; the TCRdb copy retains only in-frame clones and omits some. Found here are over 9,000 clones, roughly 30% of them singletons; the top ten hold around 3.6%. The rearrangement links TRBV7-2 to TRBJ2-7, with D possibly matching TRBD2 (5 bases). The starting material was alloreactive CD4+ T cells from a mixed lymphocyte reaction culture, obtained before intestinal transplant. Subset denoted: CFSE-low proliferating T cells sorted from approximately 6-day pre-transplant mixed lymphocyte reaction (GvH or HvG direction). This receptor was taken from a human patient who received an intestinal transplant. The CDR3 sequence is CASSLSPSLGSYEQYF. DNA of the CDR3: TGTGCCAGCAGCTTAAGTCCTAGCTTGGGGTCCTACGAGCAGTACTTC.